The 23 T cell receptor beta chains below all came from one sample that was sequenced in a study of T cell changes during pregnancy in multiple sclerosis. Measured with immunoSEQ multiplex PCR; TCRdb has only the in-frame clones, and not every one. Of 56,000 or so clones in the sample, roughly nine tenths are singletons; the top ten hold about 0.38%. This specimen consisted of CD4+ T cells from peripheral blood mononuclear cells, obtained in the third trimester of pregnancy. Source of these receptors: a female donor with multiple sclerosis, enrolled in a pregnancy study.

The CDR3 region is CASSPKAGVDEQYF. For the CDR3, the DNA is TGTGCCAGCTCACCGAAAGCGGGGGTCGACGAGCAGTACTTC. The chain joins TRBV18 to TRBJ2-7; 8 positions match TRBD2. The J segment lost 5 bases and the V segment lost 3 bases, leaving 6 bases of the junction unmatched. CDR1 and CDR2 (germline): KGHSH, LQKENI. The CDR3 spans 14 residues.

The V gene is TRBV6-1, the J gene TRBJ2-7, with 8 bases that match TRBD1. This CDR3 has 17 amino acids. CDR1 and CDR2 (germline): MNHNS, SASEGT. J lost 5 bases, V lost 0 bases, and 12 bases had no gene match. The CDR3 bases are TGTGCCAGCAGTGAAGCAGTATATCGCGACAGGGGCCACGAGCAGTACTTC. It yields the protein CASSEAVYRDRGHEQYF.

The V and J genes are TRBV29-1 and TRBJ1-1, with D perhaps matching TRBD1 (6 bases). V was cut by 1 base and J by 8 bases, with 14 bases left in between. Germline V gene data show CDR1 as SQVTM and CDR2 as ANQGSEA. The length of the CDR3 is 13 residues. The CDR3 loop is CSVEGRSRGEAFF. CDR3 nucleotide sequence: TGCAGCGTTGAAGGGCGGTCAAGGGGGGAAGCTTTCTTT.

The chain uses TRBV25-1 and TRBJ1-1; D ambiguous. The germline CDR1 and CDR2 sequences are MGHDK and SYGVNS. CDR3 size: 14 residues. The germline V and J ends were trimmed by 4 bases and 4 bases, with 13 bases remaining between them. CDR3 amino acids: CASSAAGTITEAFF. The CDR3 DNA reads as TGTGCCAGCAGTGCCGCAGGCACCATCACTGAAGCTTTCTTT.

The J gene is TRBJ1-5, the V gene TRBV11-2; D gene uncertain. Trimming took off 4 bases at V and 0 bases at J, with 10 bases between the two ends. The CDR3 extends over 15 amino acids. Germline V gene data show CDR1 as SGHAT and CDR2 as FQNNGV. The CDR3, as DNA: TGTGCCAGCAGCTCAACACCGCATAGCAATCAGCCCCAGCATTTT. It specifies CASSSTPHSNQPQHF. The whole variable domain, remainder taken from reference TRBV11-2 and TRBJ1-5, is EAGVAQSPRYKIIEKRQSVAFWCNPISGHATLYWYQQILGQGPKLLIQFQNNGVVDDSQLPKDRFSAERLKGVDSTLKIQPAKLEDSAVYLCASSSTPHSNQPQHFGDGTRLSIL.

The chain links TRBV27 to TRBJ1-5, with 7 nucleotides matching TRBD1. V was pared by 6 bases and J by 5 bases, with 4 bases of the junction left unmatched. The CDR3 spans 13 residues. Germline V gene sequence: CDR1 MNHEY, CDR2 SMNVEV (reference sequence). The CDR3 loop reads CASSTQGHQPQHF. DNA of the CDR3: TGTGCCAGCAGCACACAGGGGCATCAGCCCCAGCATTTT.

The chain couples TRBV4-1 to TRBJ1-1, with D perhaps matching TRBD1 (5 bases). V was shortened by 0 bases and J by 6 bases, with 11 bases between the two germline ends. Per germline, CDR1 MGHRA and CDR2 YSYEKL. The CDR3 spans 14 residues. CDR3 sequence: CASSQEGAYSEAFF. The CDR3 DNA follows: TGCGCCAGCAGCCAAGAAGGGGCTTACTCTGAAGCTTTCTTT.

This chain connects TRBV4-3 to TRBJ1-4; 9 bases align to TRBD1. The V and J ends lost 3 bases and 8 bases, in that order; junction bases with no gene match: 10. The CDR3 totals 16 residues. CDR1 LGHNA and CDR2 YSLEER come from the germline V gene. CDR3 sequence: CASSQGTGSRGEKLFF. Written as DNA, the CDR3 is TGCGCCAGCAGCCAGGGGACAGGGTCAAGAGGGGAAAAACTGTTTTTT.

The gene calls are TRBV9 and TRBJ1-2; no definite D call. V lost 4 bases and J lost 8, with 15 bases in between. This CDR3 has 13 residues. Germline lookup yields CDR1 SGDLS and CDR2 YYNGEE. The DNA of the CDR3 is TGTGCCAGCAGCCAGACCGCAGGCGGGGGCTACACCTTC. This translates into CASSQTAGGGYTF. The full variable domain, in which reference TRBV9 and TRBJ1-2 provide the parts outside the CDR3, is DSGVTQTPKHLITATGQRVTLRCSPRSGDLSVYWYQQSLDQGLQFLIQYYNGEERAKGNILERFSAQQFPDLHSELNLSSLELGDSALYFCASSQTAGGGYTFGSGTRLTVV.

The chain joins TRBV20-1 to TRBJ1-1; D remains unclear. Germline V gene sequence: CDR1 DFQATT, CDR2 SNEGSKA (reference sequence). Trimming cost V 6 bases and J 6 bases, with 11 bases left between them. The CDR3 has 11 amino acids. The CDR3 is CSAPQSAEAFF. In nucleotides, the CDR3 is TGCAGTGCCCCACAAAGCGCTGAAGCTTTCTTT.

This clone is a singleton in its sample. V is TRBV18 and J is TRBJ1-1, with D hard to call. The V end was cut by 3 bases, the J end by 3 bases, with 14 bases between. This CDR3 comprises 15 residues. Germline V lookup: CDR1 KGHSH, CDR2 LQKENI. This CDR3 is CASSPRAGFYTEAFF. CDR3 coding DNA: TGTGCCAGCTCACCGAGGGCGGGGTTCTACACTGAAGCTTTCTTT.

The J gene is TRBJ1-4, the V gene TRBV7-9; 7 bases are a match to TRBD1. The CDR3 has 15 residues. The trim removed 1 base at V and 7 bases at J, leaving 6 bases unmatched. Germline CDR1 and CDR2: SEHNR and FQNEAQ (reference sequence). The CDR3 DNA sequence: TGTGCCAGCAGCTTAGGGGCAGGGGGTCGTGAAAAACTGTTTTTT. Its protein product is CASSLGAGGREKLFF.

V usage is TRBV4-3 and J usage is TRBJ2-7, with D perhaps matching TRBD1 (6 bases). In germline, CDR1 is LGHNA, CDR2 YSLEER. V shed 0 bases and J shed 2 bases, with 14 bases lying between them. The CDR3 runs 16 residues. CDR3 bases: TGCGCCAGCAGCCAAGAAGGGGTGGGGGACACCTACGAGCAGTACTTC. This encodes CASSQEGVGDTYEQYF.

The chain has TRBV5-1 and TRBJ1-1; weak D call: TRBD1 (5 bases). V was trimmed by 6 bases and J by 6 bases, leaving 15 bases between them. Germline values: CDR1 SGHRS, CDR2 YFSETQ. The CDR3 has 13 residues. This CDR3 is CASISRPGAEAFF. The CDR3, as DNA: TGCGCCAGCATCTCGCGTCCGGGGGCTGAAGCTTTCTTT.

The chain joins TRBV5-1 to TRBJ2-1; D remains unclear. The CDR3 consists of 11 residues. The germline V gene has CDR1 SGHRS and CDR2 YFSETQ. Trimming pared 0 bases from V and 9 bases from J, leaving 4 bases between. CDR3 DNA sequence: TGCGCCAGCAGCTTGGATCTTGAGCAGTTCTTC. Protein sequence: CASSLDLEQFF.

The chain's CDR3 is CASSPPGLNYGYTF. Here the CDR3 DNA reads TGTGCCAGCTCACCACCGGGACTGAACTATGGCTACACCTTC. The chain carries TRBV18 and TRBJ1-2; tentatively, D is TRBD1 (5 bases). The CDR3 has 14 residues. Trimming stripped 0 bases from V and 2 bases from J, with 7 bases between. The germline gives CDR1 KGHSH, CDR2 LQKENI.

The gene calls are TRBV18 and TRBJ2-7; 7 positions agree with TRBD2. With 1 base clipped from V and 2 bases from J, the junction kept 5 bases outside the gene matches. Germline CDR1 is KGHSH and CDR2 is LQKENI. The CDR3 has 15 residues. CDR3 region: CASSPRRERTYEQYF. The CDR3 DNA sequence: TGTGCCAGCTCACCACGGCGGGAGAGGACCTACGAGCAGTACTTC.

The V gene is TRBV6-5, the J gene TRBJ2-7; maybe TRBD2 (6 bases). This CDR3 is 16 amino acids long. Germline V lookup: CDR1 MNHEY, CDR2 SVGAGI. V gave up 0 bases and J gave up 4 bases, with 16 bases separating them. For the CDR3, the DNA is TGTGCCAGCAGTTACTCGCCAGGCGCGGGGTCTTACGAGCAGTACTTC. Protein sequence: CASSYSPGAGSYEQYF.

The genes are TRBV6-4 and TRBJ2-2; the D gene is possibly TRBD1 (5 bases). The germline V gene encodes CDR1 MRHNA and CDR2 SNTAGT. V was cut by 6 bases and J by 1 base, with 9 bases left in between. The CDR3 extends over 14 amino acids. The chain's CDR3 is CASSETENTGELFF. CDR3 bases: TGTGCCAGCAGCGAGACAGAGAACACCGGGGAGCTGTTTTTT.

CDR3 DNA: TGTGCCAGCAGCTCTGGGGGGACAGGGGCCTACGAGCAGTACTTC. Protein sequence: CASSSGGTGAYEQYF. The chain links TRBV7-2 to TRBJ2-7; 10 bases are a match to TRBD1. Germline-derived CDR1 and CDR2 are SGHTA and FQGNSA. The V segment lost 4 bases and the J segment 2 bases; nucleotides outside the gene matches: 5. CDR3 length: 15 residues.

The chain couples TRBV6-5 to TRBJ1-3, with 7 bases lining up with TRBD1. Unmatched junction bases numbered 6, after V lost 0 bases and J lost 4 bases. The CDR3 runs to 16 residues. Looked up from germline, CDR1 is MNHEY and CDR2 is SVGAGI. CDR3 sequence (DNA): TGTGCCAGCAGTTACTCCTCCGGGACAGCAGGAAACACCATATATTTT. It translates to CASSYSSGTAGNTIYF.

The gene calls are TRBV5-8 and TRBJ2-5; 9 nucleotides match TRBD2. The CDR3 has 16 residues. Germline V CDR1 and CDR2: SGHTS, YDEGEE. V gave up 0 bases and J gave up 2 bases; unmatched junction bases: 5. The CDR3 reads CASSLVSLAGQETQYF. The CDR3 bases are TGTGCCAGCAGCTTGGTTTCCCTAGCGGGACAAGAGACCCAGTACTTC.

At least ten counts were recorded for this clone. The chain combines TRBV2 with TRBJ1-1; tentative D call: TRBD1 (5 bases). This CDR3 region has 14 residues. V was pared by 7 bases and J by 5 bases, with 17 bases between. Germline assignment: CDR1 SNHLY and CDR2 FYNNEI. This CDR3 is CASKGAREDTEAFF. The DNA of the CDR3 is TGTGCCAGCAAAGGCGCCAGGGAAGATACTGAAGCTTTCTTT.